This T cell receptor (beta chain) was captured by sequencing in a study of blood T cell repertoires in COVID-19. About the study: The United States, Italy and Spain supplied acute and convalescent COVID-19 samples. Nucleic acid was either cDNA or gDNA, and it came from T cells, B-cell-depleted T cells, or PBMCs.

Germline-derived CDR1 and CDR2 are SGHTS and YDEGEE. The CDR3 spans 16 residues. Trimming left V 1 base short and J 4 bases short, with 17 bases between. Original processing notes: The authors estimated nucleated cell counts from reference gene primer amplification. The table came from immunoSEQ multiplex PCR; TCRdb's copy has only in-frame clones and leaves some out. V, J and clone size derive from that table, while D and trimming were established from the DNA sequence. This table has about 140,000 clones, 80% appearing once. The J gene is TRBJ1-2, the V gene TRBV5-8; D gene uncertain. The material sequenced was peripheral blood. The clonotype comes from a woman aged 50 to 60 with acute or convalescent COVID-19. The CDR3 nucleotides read TGTGCCAGCAGCTTGTCCCCGGACGGGGTCGGCTATGGCTACACCTTC. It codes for CASSLSPDGVGYGYTF. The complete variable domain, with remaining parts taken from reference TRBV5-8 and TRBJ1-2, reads EAGVTQSPTHLIKTRGQQATLRCSPISGHTSVYWYQQALGLGLQFLLWYDEGEERNRGNFPPRFSGRQFPNYSSELNVNALELEDSALYLCASSLSPDGVGYGYTFGSGTRLTVV.